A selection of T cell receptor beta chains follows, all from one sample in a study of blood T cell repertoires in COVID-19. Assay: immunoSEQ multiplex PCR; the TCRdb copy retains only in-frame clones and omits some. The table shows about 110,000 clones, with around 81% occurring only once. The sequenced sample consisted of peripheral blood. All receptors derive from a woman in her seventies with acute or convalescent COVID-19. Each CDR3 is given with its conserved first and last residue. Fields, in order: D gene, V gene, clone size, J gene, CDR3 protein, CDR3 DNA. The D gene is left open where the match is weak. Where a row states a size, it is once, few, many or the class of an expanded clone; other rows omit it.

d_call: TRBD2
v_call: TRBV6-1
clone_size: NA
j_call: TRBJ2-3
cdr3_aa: CASREVRGTGADTQYF
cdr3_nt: TGTGCCAGCAGAGAAGTGCGGGGGACCGGGGCAGATACGCAGTATTTT

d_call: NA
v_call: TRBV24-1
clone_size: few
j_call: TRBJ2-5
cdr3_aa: CATSDSGSQTQYF
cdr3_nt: TGTGCCACCAGTGATTCGGGGTCTCAGACCCAGTACTTC

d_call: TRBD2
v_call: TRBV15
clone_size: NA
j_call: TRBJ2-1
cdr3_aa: CATSRGLAVEQFF
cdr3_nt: TGTGCCACCAGCAGGGGTCTAGCGGTAGAGCAGTTCTTC

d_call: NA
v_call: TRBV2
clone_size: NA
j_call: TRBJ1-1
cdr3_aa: CASSERRWDTEAFF
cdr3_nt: TGTGCCAGCAGTGAGAGGCGGTGGGACACTGAAGCTTTCTTT

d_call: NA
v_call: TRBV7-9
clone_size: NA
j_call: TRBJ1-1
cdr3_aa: CASSSGVTAFF
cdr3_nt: TGTGCCAGCAGCTCAGGGGTGACAGCTTTCTTT

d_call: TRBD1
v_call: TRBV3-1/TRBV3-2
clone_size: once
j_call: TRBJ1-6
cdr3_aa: CASSWTDRRSNSPLHF
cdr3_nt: TGTGCCAGCAGCTGGACGGACAGGCGAAGCAATTCACCCCTCCACTTT

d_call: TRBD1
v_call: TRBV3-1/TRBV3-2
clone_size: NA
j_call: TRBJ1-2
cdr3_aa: CASSRVPGQGMAYGYTF
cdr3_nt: TGTGCCAGCAGCCGAGTCCCGGGACAGGGAATGGCATATGGCTACACCTTC

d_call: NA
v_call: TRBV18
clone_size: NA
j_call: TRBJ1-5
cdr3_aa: CASSRQVNQPQHF
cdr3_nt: TGTGCCAGCTCTCGACAGGTAAATCAGCCCCAGCATTTT

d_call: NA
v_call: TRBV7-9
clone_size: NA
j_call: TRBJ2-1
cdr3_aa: CASRPPPDSSPYNEQFF
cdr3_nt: TGTGCCAGCAGACCTCCTCCCGACAGCTCCCCCTACAATGAGCAGTTCTTC

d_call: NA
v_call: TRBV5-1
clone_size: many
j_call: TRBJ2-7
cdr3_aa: CASSLGGSVSYEQYF
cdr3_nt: TGCGCCAGCAGCTTGGGTGGCTCCGTCTCCTACGAGCAGTACTTC

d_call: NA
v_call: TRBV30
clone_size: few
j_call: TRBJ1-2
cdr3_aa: CAWTSRGHGYTF
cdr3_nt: TGTGCCTGGACGAGCAGGGGCCACGGCTACACCTTC

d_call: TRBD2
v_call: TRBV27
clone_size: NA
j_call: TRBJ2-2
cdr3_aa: CASSKAGTSFNTGELFF
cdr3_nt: TGTGCCAGCAGCAAGGCCGGGACTAGCTTTAACACCGGGGAGCTGTTTTTT

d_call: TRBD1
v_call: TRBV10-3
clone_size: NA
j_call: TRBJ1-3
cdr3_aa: CAISGDSSGNTIYF
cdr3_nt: TGTGCCATCAGTGGGGACAGTTCTGGAAACACCATATATTTT

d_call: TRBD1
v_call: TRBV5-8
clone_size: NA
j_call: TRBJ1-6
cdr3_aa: CASSLWGTGASPLHF
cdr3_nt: TGTGCCAGCAGCTTGTGGGGGACAGGGGCTTCACCCCTCCACTTT

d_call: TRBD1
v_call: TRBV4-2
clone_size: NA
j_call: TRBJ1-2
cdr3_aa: CASSQGQGRFYGYTF
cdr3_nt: TGTGCCAGCAGCCAAGGACAGGGAAGGTTCTATGGCTACACCTTC

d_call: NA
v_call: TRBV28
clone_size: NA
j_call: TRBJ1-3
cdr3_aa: CASSLGLSARYF
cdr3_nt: TGTGCCAGCAGTTTAGGGCTAAGTGCGAGATATTTT

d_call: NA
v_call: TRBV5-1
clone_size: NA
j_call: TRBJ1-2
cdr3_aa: CASSIGTTGGYGYTF
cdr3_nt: TGCGCCAGCAGTATTGGGACTACCGGGGGGTATGGCTACACCTTC

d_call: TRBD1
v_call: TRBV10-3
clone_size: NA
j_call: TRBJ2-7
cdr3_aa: CAISESNRGYEQYF
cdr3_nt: TGTGCCATCAGTGAGTCAAACAGGGGATACGAGCAGTACTTC

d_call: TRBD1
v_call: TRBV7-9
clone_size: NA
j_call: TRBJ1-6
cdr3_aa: CASSLIRDRAGSPLHF
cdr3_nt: TGTGCCAGCAGCTTAATTCGGGACAGGGCTGGTTCACCCCTCCACTTT

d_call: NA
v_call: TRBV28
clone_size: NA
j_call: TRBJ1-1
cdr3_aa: CASSFAASMNTEAFF
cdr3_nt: TGTGCCAGCAGTTTCGCAGCGAGTATGAACACTGAAGCTTTCTTT

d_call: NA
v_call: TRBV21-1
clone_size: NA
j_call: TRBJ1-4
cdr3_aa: CAITSDRGHATNEKLFF
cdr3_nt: TGTGCCATCACTTCGGACAGGGGACACGCAACTAATGAAAAACTGTTTTTT

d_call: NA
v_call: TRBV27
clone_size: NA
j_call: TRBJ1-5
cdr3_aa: CASSLSQGRPQHF
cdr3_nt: TGTGCCAGCAGTTTATCGCAGGGTCGGCCCCAGCATTTT

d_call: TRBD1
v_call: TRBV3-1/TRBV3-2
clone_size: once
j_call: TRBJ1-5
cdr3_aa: CASSQVLGQGVPQHF
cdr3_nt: TGTGCCAGCAGCCAAGTGTTGGGACAGGGTGTGCCCCAGCATTTT

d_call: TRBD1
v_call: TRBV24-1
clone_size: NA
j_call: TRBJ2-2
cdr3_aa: CATSDPRTGSNTGELFF
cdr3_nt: TGTGCCACCAGTGATCCTCGGACAGGGTCGAACACCGGGGAGCTGTTTTTT

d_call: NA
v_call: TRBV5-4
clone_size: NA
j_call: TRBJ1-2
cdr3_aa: CASSAPGTYGYTF
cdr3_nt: TGTGCCAGCAGCGCACCAGGGACTTACGGCTACACCTTC

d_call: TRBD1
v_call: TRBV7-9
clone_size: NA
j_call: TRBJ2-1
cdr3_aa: CASSSDRIGNEQFF
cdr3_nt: TGTGCCAGCAGCTCGGACAGGATAGGCAATGAGCAGTTCTTC

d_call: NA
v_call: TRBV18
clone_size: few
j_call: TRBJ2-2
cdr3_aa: CASSPARREGTGELFF
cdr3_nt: TGTGCCAGCTCACCAGCCCGCAGGGAAGGGACCGGGGAGCTGTTTTTT

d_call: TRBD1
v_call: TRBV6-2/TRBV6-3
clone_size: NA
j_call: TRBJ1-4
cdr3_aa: CASSYPRGQLFF
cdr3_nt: TGTGCCAGCAGTTACCCCCGGGGACAGCTGTTTTTT

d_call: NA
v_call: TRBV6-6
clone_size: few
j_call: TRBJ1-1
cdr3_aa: CASSFEGTEAFF
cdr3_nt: TGTGCCAGCAGTTTTGAGGGCACTGAAGCTTTCTTT

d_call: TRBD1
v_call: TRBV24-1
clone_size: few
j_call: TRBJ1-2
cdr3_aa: CATSDWDRGHGYTF
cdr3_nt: TGTGCCACCAGTGATTGGGACAGGGGGCACGGCTACACCTTC

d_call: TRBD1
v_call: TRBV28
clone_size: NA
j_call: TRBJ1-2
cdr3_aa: CASTPTTGGPRGYTF
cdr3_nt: TGTGCCAGCACCCCTACGACAGGGGGTCCACGTGGCTACACCTTC

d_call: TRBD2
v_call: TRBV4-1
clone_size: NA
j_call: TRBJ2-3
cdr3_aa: CASSQGTALAGVDTQYF
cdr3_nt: TGCGCCAGCAGCCAAGGAACGGCCCTAGCGGGCGTAGATACGCAGTATTTT

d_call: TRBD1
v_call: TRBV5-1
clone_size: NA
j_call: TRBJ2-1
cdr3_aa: CASSAAPGQTWTQFF
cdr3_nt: TGCGCCAGCAGCGCCGCCCCGGGACAGACCTGGACCCAGTTCTTC

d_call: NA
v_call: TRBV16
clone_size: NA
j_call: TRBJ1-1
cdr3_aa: CASSQSQGGTEAFF
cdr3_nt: TGTGCCAGCAGCCAATCACAGGGTGGGACTGAAGCTTTCTTT

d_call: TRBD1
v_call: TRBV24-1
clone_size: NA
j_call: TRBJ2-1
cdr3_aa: CATRGYRGNEQFF
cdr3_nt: TGTGCCACCAGAGGATACAGGGGCAATGAGCAGTTCTTC

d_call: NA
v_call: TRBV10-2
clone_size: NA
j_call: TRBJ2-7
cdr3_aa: CASSAGGDYEQYF
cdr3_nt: TGCGCCAGCAGTGCCGGAGGGGACTACGAGCAGTACTTC

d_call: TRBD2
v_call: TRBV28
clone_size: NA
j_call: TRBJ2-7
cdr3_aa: CASRTSGSSTYEQYF
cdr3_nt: TGTGCCAGCAGGACTAGCGGGAGCTCCACCTACGAGCAGTACTTC